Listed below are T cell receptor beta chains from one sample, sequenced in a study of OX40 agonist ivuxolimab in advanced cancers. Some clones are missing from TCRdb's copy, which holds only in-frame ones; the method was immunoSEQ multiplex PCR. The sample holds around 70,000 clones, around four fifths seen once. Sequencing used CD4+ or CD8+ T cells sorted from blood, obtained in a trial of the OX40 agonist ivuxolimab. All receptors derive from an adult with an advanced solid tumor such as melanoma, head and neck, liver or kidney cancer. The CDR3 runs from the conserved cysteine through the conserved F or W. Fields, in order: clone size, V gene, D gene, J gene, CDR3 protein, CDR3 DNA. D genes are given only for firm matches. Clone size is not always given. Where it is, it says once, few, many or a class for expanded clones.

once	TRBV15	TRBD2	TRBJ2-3	CATSREAAGGPGDTQYF	TGTGCCACCAGCAGAGAAGCTGCGGGAGGGCCCGGAGATACGCAGTATTTT
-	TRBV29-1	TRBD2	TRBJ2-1	CSVEVSSGRANEQFF	TGCAGCGTTGAAGTTTCTAGCGGGAGGGCAAATGAGCAGTTCTTC
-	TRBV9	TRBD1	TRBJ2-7	CASSGQGAYEQYF	TGTGCCAGCAGCGGCCAGGGGGCCTACGAGCAGTACTTC
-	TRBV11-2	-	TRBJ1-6	CASSLERDNYNSPLHF	TGTGCCAGCAGCTTAGAGAGGGACAATTATAATTCACCCCTCCACTTT
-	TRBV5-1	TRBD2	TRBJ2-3	CASSLGSSGGADTQYF	TGCGCCAGCAGCTTGGGATCTAGCGGGGGCGCAGATACGCAGTATTTT
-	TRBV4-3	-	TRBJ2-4	CASSQDRAESNQYF	TGCGCCAGCAGCCAAGATCGAGCCGAGTCCAATCAGTACTTC
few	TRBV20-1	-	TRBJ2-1	CSAPRTVEQFF	TGCAGTGCTCCCCGGACGGTTGAGCAGTTCTTC
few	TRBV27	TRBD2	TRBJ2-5	CASSLLRTSHETQYF	TGTGCCAGCAGTCTCCTCAGGACTAGTCATGAGACCCAGTACTTC
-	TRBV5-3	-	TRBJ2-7	CARSLATYEQYF	TGTGCCAGAAGCTTGGCAACCTACGAGCAGTACTTC
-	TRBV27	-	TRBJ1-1	CATRLTGMNTEAFF	TGTGCCACCCGTTTAACAGGCATGAACACTGAAGCTTTCTTT
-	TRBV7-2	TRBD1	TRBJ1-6	CASSGRTGGSPLHF	TGTGCCAGCAGCGGACGGACAGGGGGTTCACCCCTCCACTTT
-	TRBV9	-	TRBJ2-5	CASSVDYDRTQYF	TGTGCCAGCAGCGTCGACTATGACCGGACCCAGTACTTC
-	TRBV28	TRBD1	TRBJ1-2	CASSLGGQGEYTF	TGTGCCAGCAGTTTGGGGGGACAGGGGGAGTACACCTTC
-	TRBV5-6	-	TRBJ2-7	CASTHGGLAENYEQYF	TGTGCCAGCACTCACGGGGGGCTAGCGGAAAACTACGAGCAGTACTTC
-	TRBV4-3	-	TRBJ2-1	CASSPGGEWEQFF	TGCGCCAGCAGCCCCGGGGGCGAATGGGAGCAGTTCTTC
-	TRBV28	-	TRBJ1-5	CASSDTARLNQPQHF	TGTGCCAGCAGTGATACAGCCCGTCTCAATCAGCCCCAGCATTTT
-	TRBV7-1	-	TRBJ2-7	CASSLGPVSSYEQYF	TGTGCCAGCAGCTTAGGCCCTGTGAGCTCCTACGAGCAGTACTTC
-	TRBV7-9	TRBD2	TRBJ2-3	CASSVTSGSINTQYF	TGTGCCAGCAGCGTAACTAGCGGGAGCATAAATACGCAGTATTTT
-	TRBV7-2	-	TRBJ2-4	CASSSQGSLAKNIQYF	TGTGCCAGCAGCTCCCAGGGATCCCTAGCCAAAAACATTCAGTACTTC
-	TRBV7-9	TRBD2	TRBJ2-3	CASSRFVAGSSDTQYF	TGTGCCAGCAGCAGATTCGTAGCGGGGTCCAGTGATACGCAGTATTTT
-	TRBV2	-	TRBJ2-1	CASSEQADEQFF	TGTGCCAGCAGTGAACAGGCAGATGAGCAGTTCTTC
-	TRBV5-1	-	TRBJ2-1	CASSSQRDEQFF	TGCGCCAGCAGCTCACAGCGAGATGAGCAGTTCTTC
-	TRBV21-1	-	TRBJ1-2	CASSPRDRPNYGYTF	TGTGCCAGCAGCCCCCGGGACAGGCCTAACTATGGCTACACCTTC
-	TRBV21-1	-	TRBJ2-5	CASSYSPSGPGEETQYF	TGTGCCAGCAGCTATAGTCCTTCAGGCCCGGGAGAAGAGACCCAGTACTTC
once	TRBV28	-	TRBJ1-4	CASRGGVNNEKLFF	TGTGCCAGCAGGGGAGGGGTAAACAATGAAAAACTGTTTTTT
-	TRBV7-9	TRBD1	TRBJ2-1	CASSLASGTGGFF	TGTGCCAGCAGCTTAGCCTCCGGGACAGGGGGGTTCTTC
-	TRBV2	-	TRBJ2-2	CASSPGVAGELFF	TGTGCCAGCAGCCCCGGGGTAGCCGGGGAGCTGTTTTTT
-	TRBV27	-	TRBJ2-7	CASSPTQGNEQYF	TGTGCCAGCAGTCCAACGCAGGGAAACGAGCAGTACTTC
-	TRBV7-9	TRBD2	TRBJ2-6	CASQAGASPGANVLTF	TGTGCCAGCCAAGCGGGGGCCTCCCCTGGGGCCAACGTCCTGACTTTC
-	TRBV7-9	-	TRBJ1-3	CASSARPRTRNTIYF	TGTGCCAGCAGCGCCCGACCTAGGACTAGAAACACCATATATTTT
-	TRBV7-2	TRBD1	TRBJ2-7	CASTSFAGTGRYEQYF	TGTGCCAGCACCTCCTTTGCCGGGACAGGGAGATACGAGCAGTACTTC
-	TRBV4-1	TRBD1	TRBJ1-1	CASRSTRGITEAFF	TGCGCCAGCAGAAGCACCAGGGGGATCACTGAAGCTTTCTTT
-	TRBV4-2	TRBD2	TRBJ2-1	CASSQDRAGGPSYNEQFF	TGTGCCAGCAGCCAAGATAGAGCGGGAGGGCCATCCTACAATGAGCAGTTCTTC
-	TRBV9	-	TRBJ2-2	CASSPRGQNTGELFF	TGTGCCAGCAGCCCCAGGGGACAGAACACCGGGGAGCTGTTTTTT
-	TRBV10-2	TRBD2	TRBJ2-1	CASSWGGLAGSNSYNEQFF	TGCGCCAGCAGTTGGGGTGGGCTAGCGGGTTCCAACTCCTACAATGAGCAGTTCTTC
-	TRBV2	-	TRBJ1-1	CASNGAQEDMNTEAFF	TGTGCCAGCAATGGGGCCCAGGAGGATATGAACACTGAAGCTTTCTTT
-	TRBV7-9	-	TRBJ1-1	CASSSSGGKEEAFF	TGTGCCAGCAGCTCAAGTGGAGGGAAGGAAGAAGCTTTCTTT
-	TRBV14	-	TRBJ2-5	CASSPRGEQYF	TGTGCCAGCAGCCCGAGGGGGGAGCAGTACTTC
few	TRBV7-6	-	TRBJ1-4	CASSLGYNEKLFF	TGTGCCAGCAGCTTAGGTTACAACGAAAAACTGTTTTTT
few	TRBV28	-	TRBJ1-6	CASSVHSPLHF	TGTGCCAGCTCCGTTCATTCACCCCTCCACTTT
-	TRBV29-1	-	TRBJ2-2	CSTGEGTGELFF	TGCAGCACAGGAGAGGGAACCGGGGAGCTGTTTTTT
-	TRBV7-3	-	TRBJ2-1	CASSLTGSMGYNEQFF	TGTGCCAGCAGCTTAACGGGTAGCATGGGTTACAATGAGCAGTTCTTC
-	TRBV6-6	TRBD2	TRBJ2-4	CASSYGTTIKNIQYF	TGTGCCAGCAGTTACGGGACTACCATCAAAAACATTCAGTACTTC
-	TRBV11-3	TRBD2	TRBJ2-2	CASSLGLAGVGELFF	TGTGCCAGCAGCCTGGGACTAGCGGGAGTCGGGGAGCTGTTTTTT
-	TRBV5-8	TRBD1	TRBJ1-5	CASSSRDRGRGHQPQHF	TGTGCCAGCAGCTCCCGGGACAGGGGGCGAGGACATCAGCCCCAGCATTTT
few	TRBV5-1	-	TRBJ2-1	CASSFPGAYNEQFF	TGCGCCAGCAGCTTCCCAGGCGCCTACAATGAGCAGTTCTTC
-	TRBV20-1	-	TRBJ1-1	CSARGTSEAFF	TGCAGTGCTAGAGGTACGTCTGAAGCTTTCTTT
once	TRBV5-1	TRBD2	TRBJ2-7	CASSWGLETDEQYF	TGCGCCAGCAGCTGGGGACTAGAAACTGACGAGCAGTACTTC
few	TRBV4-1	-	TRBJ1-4	CASSQETPGGRNEKLFF	TGCGCCAGCAGCCAAGAGACCCCGGGAGGACGGAATGAAAAACTGTTTTTT
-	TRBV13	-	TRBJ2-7	CASSPRSQVEQYF	TGTGCCAGCAGCCCCAGGTCACAGGTCGAGCAGTACTTC
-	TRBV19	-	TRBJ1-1	CATIGRGMNTEAFF	TGTGCCACCATCGGCAGGGGCATGAACACTGAAGCTTTCTTT
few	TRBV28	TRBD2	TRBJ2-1	CASSLPSGHNEQFF	TGTGCCAGCAGTTTGCCTAGCGGACACAATGAGCAGTTCTTC
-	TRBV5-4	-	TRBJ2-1	CASSLKKNRGGLNEQFF	TGTGCCAGCAGCTTGAAAAAAAACAGGGGGGGCTTGAATGAGCAGTTCTTC
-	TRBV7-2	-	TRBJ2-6	CASSSPGRDSGANVLTF	TGTGCCAGCAGCTCACCCGGACGGGACTCTGGGGCCAACGTCCTGACTTTC
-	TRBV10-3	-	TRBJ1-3	CAINPGGLGNTIYF	TGTGCCATCAACCCGGGGGGGCTCGGAAACACCATATATTTT